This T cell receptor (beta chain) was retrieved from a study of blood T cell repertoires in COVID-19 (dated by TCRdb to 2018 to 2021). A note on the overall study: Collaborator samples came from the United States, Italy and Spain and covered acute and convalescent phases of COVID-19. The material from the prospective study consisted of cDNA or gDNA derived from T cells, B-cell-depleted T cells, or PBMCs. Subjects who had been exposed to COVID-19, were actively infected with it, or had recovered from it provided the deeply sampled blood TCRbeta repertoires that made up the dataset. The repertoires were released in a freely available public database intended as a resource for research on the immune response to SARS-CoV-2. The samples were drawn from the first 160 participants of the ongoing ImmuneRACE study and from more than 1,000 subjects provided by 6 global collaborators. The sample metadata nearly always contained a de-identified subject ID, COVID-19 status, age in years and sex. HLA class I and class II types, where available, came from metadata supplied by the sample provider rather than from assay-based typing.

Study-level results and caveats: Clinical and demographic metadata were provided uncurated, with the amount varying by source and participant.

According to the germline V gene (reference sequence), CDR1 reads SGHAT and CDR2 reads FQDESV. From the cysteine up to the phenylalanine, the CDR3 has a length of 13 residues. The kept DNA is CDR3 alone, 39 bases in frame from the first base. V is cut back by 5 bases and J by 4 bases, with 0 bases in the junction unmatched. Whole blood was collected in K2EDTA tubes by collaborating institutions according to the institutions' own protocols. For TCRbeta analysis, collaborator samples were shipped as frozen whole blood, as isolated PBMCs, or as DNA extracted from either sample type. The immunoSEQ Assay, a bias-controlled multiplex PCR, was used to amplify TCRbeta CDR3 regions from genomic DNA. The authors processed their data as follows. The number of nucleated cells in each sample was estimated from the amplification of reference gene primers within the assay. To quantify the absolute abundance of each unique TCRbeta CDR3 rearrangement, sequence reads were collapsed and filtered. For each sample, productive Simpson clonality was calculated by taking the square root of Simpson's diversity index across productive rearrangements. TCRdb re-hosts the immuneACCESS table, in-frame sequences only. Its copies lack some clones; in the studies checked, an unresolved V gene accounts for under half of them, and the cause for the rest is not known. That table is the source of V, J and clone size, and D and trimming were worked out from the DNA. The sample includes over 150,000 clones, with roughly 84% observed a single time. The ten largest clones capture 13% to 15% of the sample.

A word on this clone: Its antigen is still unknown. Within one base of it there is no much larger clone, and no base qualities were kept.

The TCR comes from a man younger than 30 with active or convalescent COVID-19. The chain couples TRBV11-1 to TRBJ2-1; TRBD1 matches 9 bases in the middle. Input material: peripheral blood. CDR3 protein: CASSGTGYNEQFF. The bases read TGTGCCAGCAGCGGGACAGGGTACAATGAGCAGTTCTTC.